This T cell receptor beta chain is drawn from a study of blood T cell repertoires in COVID-19. Turning to the study itself: T cells, B-cell-depleted T cells, or PBMCs supplied cDNA or gDNA.

Seattle participants joined during active infection and were tracked over time. This clone appeared once. Methods used by the authors: Researchers report that nucleated cell counts were estimated from reference gene primer amplification. Data came from immunoSEQ multiplex PCR; TCRdb stores just in-frame clones and leaves some out. V, J and clone size reflect that table, while D and trimming were determined from the DNA. Here the sample spans 150,000 to 200,000 clones, about four fifths being singletons. Trimming removed 1 base from V and 2 bases from J; junction bases left unmatched: 10. The germline V gene encodes CDR1 KGHDR and CDR2 SFDVKD. The CDR3 covers 20 residues.

Sequencing was performed on peripheral blood. The sequence derives from a woman aged 60-75 years with COVID-19, enrolled during active disease. The J gene is TRBJ2-3, the V gene TRBV24-1, with 14 bases fitting TRBD2. The CDR3 loop reads CATSDFGTSGSNYLTDTQYF. For the CDR3, the DNA is TGTGCCACCAGTGATTTTGGGACTAGCGGGAGTAACTATCTCACAGATACGCAGTATTTT.